The clone carrying this TCR beta chain was counted many times. What it binds is unknown. The data were obtained in a study of T cell repertoires in cytomegalovirus infection. The length of the CDR3 is 15 residues. V was shortened by 6 bases and J by 0 bases, with 12 bases between the two germline ends. Study conclusions and caveats: Cumulative frequency (of public TCR beta family members) identified carriers of CMV plus the relevant HLA.

TCRdb reanalysed the reads using MiXCR and keeps one entry per CDR3 protein. Here the sample spans 300,000 to 400,000 distinct CDR3 sequences, 15% to 20% being singletons. The chain has TRBV12-3 or TRBV12-4 and TRBJ2-1, with D perhaps matching TRBD1 or TRBD2 (5 bases each). This sequence originates from a human donor in good health (CMV status not recorded). Some clones in this sample may be carry-over from other donors' samples. Sequencing used PBMCs. CDR3 sequence (DNA): TGTGCCAGCAGGCCGGGACCTAACTCCTACAATGAGCAGTTCTTC. Amino acid sequence: CASRPGPNSYNEQFF.